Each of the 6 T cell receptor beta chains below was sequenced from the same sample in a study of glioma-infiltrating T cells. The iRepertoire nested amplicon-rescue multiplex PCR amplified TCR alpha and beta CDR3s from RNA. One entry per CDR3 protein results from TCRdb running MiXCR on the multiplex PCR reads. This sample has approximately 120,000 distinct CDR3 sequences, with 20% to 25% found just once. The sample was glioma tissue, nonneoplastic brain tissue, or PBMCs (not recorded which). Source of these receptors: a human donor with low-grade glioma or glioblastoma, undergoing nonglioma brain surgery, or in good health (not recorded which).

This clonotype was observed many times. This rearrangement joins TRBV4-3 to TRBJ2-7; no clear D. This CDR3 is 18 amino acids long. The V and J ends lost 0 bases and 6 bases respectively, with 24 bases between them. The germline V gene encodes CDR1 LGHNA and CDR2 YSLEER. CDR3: CASSQDAFPQCTLVEQYF. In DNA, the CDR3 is TGCGCCAGCAGCCAAGATGCGTTCCCCCAGTGTACCCTGGTCGAGCAGTACTTC.

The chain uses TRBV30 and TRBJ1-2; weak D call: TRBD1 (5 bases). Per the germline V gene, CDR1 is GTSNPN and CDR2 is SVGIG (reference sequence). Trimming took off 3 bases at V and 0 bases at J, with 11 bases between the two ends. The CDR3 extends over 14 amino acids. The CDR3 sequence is CAWSYRFTNYGYTF. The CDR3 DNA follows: TGTGCCTGGAGCTACAGGTTTACTAACTATGGCTACACCTTC.

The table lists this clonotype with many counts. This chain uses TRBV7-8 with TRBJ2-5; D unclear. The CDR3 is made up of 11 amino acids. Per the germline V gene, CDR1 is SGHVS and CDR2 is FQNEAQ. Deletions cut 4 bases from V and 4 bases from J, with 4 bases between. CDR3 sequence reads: CASSSRETQYF. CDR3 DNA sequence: TGTGCCAGCAGCTCGAGAGAGACCCAGTACTTC.

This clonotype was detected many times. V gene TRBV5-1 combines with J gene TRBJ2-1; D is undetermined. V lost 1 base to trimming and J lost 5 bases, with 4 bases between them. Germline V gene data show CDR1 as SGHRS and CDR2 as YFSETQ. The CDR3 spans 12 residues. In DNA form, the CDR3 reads TGCGCCAGCAGCTTGCAGGACAATGAGCAGTTCTTC. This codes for CASSLQDNEQFF.

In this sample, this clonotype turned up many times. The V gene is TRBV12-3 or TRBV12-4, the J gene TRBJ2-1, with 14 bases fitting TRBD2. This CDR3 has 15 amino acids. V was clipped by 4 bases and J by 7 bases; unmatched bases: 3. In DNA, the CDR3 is TGTGCCAGCAGTTCCGGGACTAGCGGGAGTAATGAGCAGTTCTTC. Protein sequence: CASSSGTSGSNEQFF.

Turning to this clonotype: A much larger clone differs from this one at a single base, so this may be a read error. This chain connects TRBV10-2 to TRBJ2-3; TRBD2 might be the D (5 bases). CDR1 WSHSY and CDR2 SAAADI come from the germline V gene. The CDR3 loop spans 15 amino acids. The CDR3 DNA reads TGTGCCGCCGCGTGGCGGGTATTAAGCACAGATACGCAGTATTTT. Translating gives CAAAWRVLSTDTQYF.